Ten or more counts support the clone carrying this T cell receptor (beta chain). No antigen is known for it. The time point here: persistent/refractory GD, antithyroid drugs over 5 years with positive TRAb. Extracted RNA from PBMCs served as the source of the TCR library. To make TCR beta libraries, researchers used iRepertoire HTBI primers and Arm-PCR of CDR3 regions. TCRdb reprocessed the multiplex PCR reads via MiXCR and lists one record per CDR3 protein. The top ten clones hold roughly 50% of a sample with approximately 290,000 distinct CDR3 sequences, more than 20% of them seen once. CDR3 length: 14 residues. The germline CDR1 and CDR2 sequences are MNHEY and SVGAGI. Unmatched junction bases numbered 4, after V lost 4 bases and J lost 2 bases. The data originate from a study of regulatory T cells in long-lasting Graves disease. Overall study findings and caveats: Small sample size may have lowered accuracy.

This chain links TRBV6-5 with TRBJ1-2; 7 positions match TRBD1. Specimen: peripheral blood mononuclear cells (PBMCs), collected when the disease was refractory, from a patient treated with antithyroid drugs. This clonotype was obtained from a female donor with Graves disease. DNA of the CDR3: TGTGCCAGCAGTTTCGGGGACAGAAACTATGGCTACACCTTC. The encoded protein is CASSFGDRNYGYTF.